This T cell receptor beta chain is from a study of OX40 agonist ivuxolimab in advanced cancers. Study overall: Subjects had a mean age of roughly 60 years, with a range of about 23 to 79; more than 75% were male.

Assay used: immunoSEQ multiplex PCR; TCRdb lists only in-frame clones, some missing. Of about 43,000 clones detected, around nine tenths appear once; the ten largest clones hold about 11%. V was cut by 2 bases and J by 3 bases, with 14 bases left in between. Germline V gene data show CDR1 as SQVTM and CDR2 as ANQGSEA. The CDR3 is 15 residues long. Sequenced here: CD4+ or CD8+ T cells sorted from blood, sampled in a trial of the OX40 agonist ivuxolimab. The receptor was isolated from an adult with an advanced solid tumor such as melanoma, head and neck, liver or kidney cancer. The rearrangement links TRBV29-1 to TRBJ2-1; D is perhaps TRBD1 (5 bases). CDR3 nucleotide sequence: TGCAGCGTTGAAACCCCGACCAGGGACTACAATGAGCAGTTCTTC. Amino acids: CSVETPTRDYNEQFF.